The subject of this entry is one T cell receptor (beta chain). This record belongs to a study of blood T cell repertoires in COVID-19. After removal of 4 bases from V and 4 bases from J, the junction contained 3 bases not matched to a gene. CDR3 length equals 13 residues. Germline V CDR1 and CDR2: MGHDK, SYGVNS. The method was immunoSEQ multiplex PCR; TCRdb's version includes in-frame clones alone and lacks a portion of them. The table lists 250,000 or so clones, 80% to 90% of them singletons. Sequencing was done on a sample of peripheral blood. This TCR was recovered from a woman aged 70-85 years with acute or convalescent COVID-19. The chain uses TRBV25-1 and TRBJ1-1, with 7 nucleotides matching TRBD1. CDR3: CASSGTGFTEAFF. In DNA form, the CDR3 reads TGTGCCAGCAGTGGGACAGGCTTCACTGAAGCTTTCTTT.